Below, 13 T cell receptor beta chains from the same sample are listed, as sequenced in a study of shared clonotypes between healthy human individuals (dated by TCRdb to the early 2020s). The library was generated by the immunoSEQ multiplex PCR assay. Imported from immuneACCESS, the table was reduced by TCRdb to in-frame sequences with V and J called. These copies leave out some clones; in studies compared against another copy, an unresolved V gene accounts for under half, and the cause of the remainder is not known. The sample table contains about 2 million clones; only one count was recorded for 85% to 95% of them. The top ten constitute roughly 0.13% of the sample. The source material was naive CD4+ T cells sorted from blood. What the cell subset or site label conveys for this sample: CD45RA+ positively selected. The receptors originated from a man aged 18 to 30 in good health.

Of note for this clone: Other nucleotide sequences from this sample produce the same CDR3. V and J are TRBV30 and TRBJ2-1; no firm D call. Germline V gene data show CDR1 as GTSNPN and CDR2 as SVGIG (reference sequence). Trimming pared 2 bases from V and 7 bases from J, leaving 3 bases between. The CDR3 contains 10 residues. The CDR3 DNA reads TGTGCCTGGAGTCTAAATGAGCAGTTCTTC. This translates into CAWSLNEQFF.

The rearrangement joins TRBV25-1 to TRBJ1-1; 7 bases fit TRBD1. The CDR3 has 14 residues. V gave up 5 bases and J gave up 4 bases; unmatched junction bases: 7. Germline V CDR1 and CDR2: MGHDK, SYGVNS. CDR3 sequence reads: CASSLAGGRTEAFF. For the CDR3, the DNA is TGTGCCAGCAGTCTAGCAGGGGGGCGCACTGAAGCTTTCTTT.

V is TRBV10-3 and J is TRBJ2-7; D gene unclear. Germline-derived CDR1 and CDR2 are ENHRY and SYGVKD. Trimming cost V 4 bases and J 3 bases, with 13 bases left between them. The CDR3 totals 14 residues. The CDR3 sequence: CAISGLGGDYEQYF. CDR3 DNA sequence: TGTGCCATCAGTGGGTTGGGCGGAGACTACGAGCAGTACTTC.

The rearrangement joins TRBV19 to TRBJ2-2; tentatively, D is TRBD1 (5 bases). The CDR3 totals 13 residues. V was shortened by 6 bases and J by 4 bases, with 9 bases between the two germline ends. Germline CDR1 and CDR2: LNHDA and SQIVND (reference sequence). CDR3 sequence reads: CASSRRVTGELFF. DNA of the CDR3: TGTGCCAGTAGCCGCAGGGTCACCGGGGAGCTGTTTTTT.

Of note for this clone: Other DNA sequences in this specimen translate into the identical CDR3. The chain uses TRBV5-1 and TRBJ1-4; 9 bases are shared with TRBD1. Trimming at V came to 4 bases and at J to 5 bases, leaving 3 bases not matched to a gene. The CDR3 covers 14 residues. Germline-derived CDR1 and CDR2 are SGHRS and YFSETQ. The CDR3 loop reads CASSATGGNEKLFF. The CDR3 DNA is TGCGCCAGCAGCGCGACAGGGGGGAATGAAAAACTGTTTTTT. Together with reference TRBV5-1 and TRBJ1-4, the CDR3 gives the full variable domain: KAGVTQTPRYLIKTRGQQVTLSCSPISGHRSVSWYQQTPGQGLQFLFEYFSETQRNKGNFPGRFSGRQFSNSRSEMNVSTLELGDSALYLCASSATGGNEKLFFGSGTQLSVL.

CDR3 nucleotides: TGTGCCAGCAGTCAGAATGCAGGGGTTACTGAAGCTTTCTTT. It translates to CASSQNAGVTEAFF. The chain is built from TRBV5-8 and TRBJ1-1; D perhaps matches TRBD1 (6 bases). Trimming cost V 5 bases and J 5 bases, with 16 bases left between them. Germline V gene sequence: CDR1 SGHTS, CDR2 YDEGEE. There are 14 residues in the CDR3.

CDR3 loop: CASSSPGATEAFF. DNA of the CDR3: TGTGCCAGCAGCAGCCCCGGGGCCACTGAAGCTTTCTTT. The chain carries TRBV28 and TRBJ1-1; D is perhaps TRBD1 (5 bases). Germline CDR1 and CDR2: MDHEN and SYDVKM. CDR3 length equals 13 residues. Trimming cost V 6 bases and J 4 bases, with 12 bases left between them.

This chain connects TRBV11-2 to TRBJ2-1; the match to TRBD2 covers 7 bases. The V gene end was trimmed by 5 bases and the J gene end by 6 bases; junction bases not matched to a gene: 7. This CDR3 contains 14 residues. The V gene's germline CDR1 is SGHAT and CDR2 FQNNGV. CDR3 amino acids: CASSQPAGFNEQFF. For the CDR3, the DNA is TGTGCCAGCAGCCAACCAGCGGGGTTCAATGAGCAGTTCTTC.

The chain uses TRBV9 and TRBJ1-6, with unresolved D. Trimming removed 2 bases from V and 8 bases from J, with 11 bases in between. Germline CDR1 SGDLS, CDR2 YYNGEE. There are 14 residues in the CDR3. The CDR3 region is CASSVSGPDSPLHF. CDR3 nucleotides: TGTGCCAGCAGCGTGAGTGGGCCAGATTCACCCCTCCACTTT.

This rearrangement joins TRBV5-1 to TRBJ1-6; D is ambiguous. CDR1 and CDR2 from the germline V gene are SGHRS and YFSETQ. The CDR3 extends over 14 amino acids. Deletions cut 4 bases from V and 7 bases from J, with 12 bases between. Written as DNA, the CDR3 is TGCGCCAGCAGCACGGACGGCATCAATTCACCCCTCCACTTT. It encodes CASSTDGINSPLHF.

The rearrangement uses TRBV5-4 and TRBJ2-3, with 8 bases identical to TRBD1. This CDR3 is built from 13 residues. Germline lookup yields CDR1 SGHNT and CDR2 YYREEE (reference sequence). The junction had 4 bases not matched to a gene; V was cut back by 4 bases and J by 6 bases. For the CDR3, the DNA is TGTGCCAGCAGCGTGACAGGGGTTGATACGCAGTATTTT. It yields the protein CASSVTGVDTQYF.

This chain connects TRBV28 to TRBJ1-2, with TRBD1 matching 7 bases. The CDR3 runs 13 residues. Germline CDR1 and CDR2: MDHEN and SYDVKM. The J segment lost 7 bases and the V segment lost 4 bases, leaving 6 bases of the junction unmatched. In DNA, the CDR3 is TGTGCCAGCAGTTCCCCCGACAGGGCTGGCTACACCTTC. This gives the protein CASSSPDRAGYTF.

The V call is TRBV6-5, the J call TRBJ2-5; a possible D gene is TRBD2 (6 bases). The CDR3 is 14 amino acids. V was clipped by 10 bases and J by 0 bases, with 15 bases between them. Germline CDR1 reads MNHEY; CDR2 reads SVGAGI. DNA of the CDR3: TGTGCCACAACCCGGGACTTCTACCAAGAGACCCAGTACTTC. Its translation: CATTRDFYQETQYF.